The 5 T cell receptor beta chains given below trace back to one sample, sequenced in a study of identical twins. MiXCR, run by TCRdb on the 5' RACE reads, gives a single entry per CDR3 protein. Of approximately 350,000 distinct CDR3 sequences in the sample, around an eighth are singletons; the top ten hold around 7.2%. These same records also appear under a second study, on yellow fever vaccine responses in identical twins.

Sequenced: CD8+ T cells sorted from blood. These receptors came from a woman aged 18-29 years in good health.

This clonotype was observed many times. This chain uses TRBV29-1 with TRBJ2-7, with TRBD1 as a possible D gene (5 bases). V lost 5 bases and J 5 bases, leaving 10 bases between the germline ends. The germline V gene encodes CDR1 SQVTM and CDR2 ANQGSEA. The CDR3 consists of 11 residues. CDR3 amino acids: CSVYRGHEQYV. In DNA form, the CDR3 reads TGCAGCGTTTATAGGGGCCACGAGCAGTACGTC.

V is TRBV7-9 and J is TRBJ2-7; 7 bases fit TRBD1. This CDR3 has 14 amino acids. Germline values: CDR1 SEHNR, CDR2 FQNEAQ (reference sequence). The V and J ends lost 5 bases and 4 bases, in that order; junction bases with no gene match: 8. Written as DNA, the CDR3 is TGTGCCAGCAGCCCGCCGACAGGGAGTTACGAGCAGTACGTC. It yields the protein CASSPPTGSYEQYV.

The V and J genes are TRBV5-1 and TRBJ2-7; D unclear. CDR3 length: 11 residues. The V end lost 8 bases, the J end lost 1 base, and 7 bases lay between the germline ends. CDR1 is SGHRS and CDR2 is YFSETQ in the germline V gene. CDR3 protein: CARHLSYEQYV. DNA for the CDR3: TGCGCCAGACACCTGTCCTACGAGCAGTACGTC.

The rearrangement joins TRBV7-6 to TRBJ2-1; 12 nucleotides line up with TRBD2. The CDR3 has 15 amino acids. J lost 8 bases, V lost 5 bases, and 7 bases had no gene match. Germline CDR1 SGHVS, CDR2 FNYEAQ. The CDR3 here is CASSRTSGAEDEQFF. The CDR3 DNA follows: TGTGCCAGCAGCCGGACTAGCGGGGCGGAGGATGAGCAGTTCTTC.

This clonotype was found many times. J is TRBJ1-4 and V is TRBV15; the D gene is possibly TRBD1 (5 bases). In germline, CDR1 is LNHNV, CDR2 YYDKDF (reference sequence). The V end lost 0 bases, the J end lost 7 bases, and 12 bases lay between the germline ends. There are 15 residues in the CDR3. CDR3: CATSREGQGGEKLFF. In DNA, the CDR3 is TGTGCCACCAGCAGAGAAGGTCAGGGAGGTGAAAAACTGTTTTTT.